Listed here are 30 T cell receptor beta chains from one sample, sequenced in a study of monozygotic twins with inflammatory bowel disease. Each CDR3 protein gets one entry in TCRdb, which reprocessed the 5' RACE reads and gives no DNA. This listing includes over 150,000 distinct CDR3 sequences. Sequencing used blood. The receptors originated from a human donor with ulcerative colitis or Crohn's disease, or a healthy co-twin of an affected twin (not recorded which).

The gene calls are TRBV11-1 and TRBJ2-2. In germline, CDR1 is SGHAT, CDR2 FQDESV (reference sequence). This CDR3 has 13 amino acids. CDR3 sequence reads: CASSFPMAGEPFF.

The CDR3 reads CASSPLVAGSNEQFF. V and J are TRBV3-1 and TRBJ2-1; TCRdb's D call of TRBD2 is untestable without DNA. There are 15 residues in the CDR3. The germline gives CDR1 LGHDT, CDR2 YNNKEL (reference sequence).

The rearrangement uses TRBV6-2 or TRBV6-3 and TRBJ2-1; TCRdb picks TRBD1, but there is no DNA to check that call. The CDR3 is 14 residues long. The germline gives CDR1 MNHEY, CDR2 SVGEGT. CDR3 loop: CASSNVGVYNEQFF.

J is TRBJ2-7 and V is TRBV12-3 or TRBV12-4; TCRdb returns TRBD1, unconfirmable since there is no DNA. The CDR3 has 16 amino acids. CDR3 in amino acids: CASSPGDNGAFDEQYF.

The chain joins TRBV5-1 to TRBJ1-6. Germline V gives CDR1 SGHRS, CDR2 YFSETQ. This CDR3 spans 14 amino acids. CDR3: CASTEGFYNSPLHF. Variable domain in full (rest from reference TRBV5-1 and TRBJ1-6): KAGVTQTPRYLIKTRGQQVTLSCSPISGHRSVSWYQQTPGQGLQFLFEYFSETQRNKGNFPGRFSGRQFSNSRSEMNVSTLELGDSALYLCASTEGFYNSPLHFGNGTRLTVT.

V usage is TRBV20-1 and J usage is TRBJ2-5; the TRBD2 assignment by TCRdb is unverifiable without DNA. Germline V lookup: CDR1 DFQATT, CDR2 SNEGSKA (reference sequence). The CDR3 has 14 amino acids. The chain's CDR3 is CSAALHRVGETQYF.

V and J are TRBV11-2 and TRBJ2-1; no DNA is available, so the TRBD2 call from TCRdb remains unchecked. Germline assignment: CDR1 SGHAT and CDR2 FQNNGV. The CDR3 runs to 12 residues. CDR3 in amino acids: CASSPSLGEQFF.

V gene TRBV9 combines with J gene TRBJ2-1; TCRdb gives TRBD2 as the D gene, but with no DNA this cannot be confirmed. Per the germline V gene, CDR1 is SGDLS and CDR2 is YYNGEE. The CDR3 is made up of 14 amino acids. CDR3 sequence: CASSTSGIFGEQFF.

The chain couples TRBV12-3 or TRBV12-4 to TRBJ2-7; TCRdb outputs TRBD2, but without DNA this stays unchecked. This CDR3 has 13 residues. CDR3 sequence: CASSKGLAGAQYF.

The chain uses TRBV7-2 and TRBJ1-1; TCRdb calls TRBD1, which cannot be checked without DNA. CDR3 size: 14 residues. The V gene's germline CDR1 is SGHTA and CDR2 FQGNSA. The CDR3 here is CASSLGPGNTEAFF.

The V and J genes are TRBV5-1 and TRBJ2-3; the TRBD2 assignment by TCRdb is unverifiable without DNA. The germline gives CDR1 SGHRS, CDR2 YFSETQ. The CDR3 has 15 residues. CDR3 amino acids: CASSFLAERADTQYF.

This chain links TRBV4-2 with TRBJ2-5; there is no DNA to check the TCRdb D call of TRBD1. This CDR3 has 15 residues. Germline V gives CDR1 LGHNA, CDR2 YNFKEQ. This CDR3 reads CASSPGRGSAGGQYF.

The chain links TRBV5-8 to TRBJ1-4; the TRBD1 assignment by TCRdb is unverifiable without DNA. Germline CDR1 SGHTS, CDR2 YDEGEE. The CDR3 totals 15 residues. CDR3: CASSLGDSSNEKLFF.

This chain joins TRBV18 and TRBJ1-1; TCRdb returns TRBD1, unconfirmable since there is no DNA. Germline-derived CDR1 and CDR2 are KGHSH and LQKENI. The CDR3 contains 14 residues. CDR3 loop: CASSDGQGRAEAFF. The complete variable domain, with remaining parts taken from reference TRBV18 and TRBJ1-1, reads NAGVMQNPRHLVRRRGQEARLRCSPMKGHSHVYWYRQLPEEGLKFMVYLQKENIIDESGMPKERFSAEFPKEGPSILRIQQVVRGDSAAYFCASSDGQGRAEAFFGQGTRLTVV.

The CDR3 sequence: CSATSGDNEQFF. The rearrangement joins TRBV20-1 to TRBJ2-1; the TCRdb D gene call, TRBD1, has no DNA to confirm it. Germline V gene sequence: CDR1 DFQATT, CDR2 SNEGSKA (reference sequence). The CDR3 consists of 12 residues.

The chain joins TRBV7-9 to TRBJ1-6; TCRdb reports TRBD1, a call that lacks DNA to check it against. Germline V lookup: CDR1 SEHNR, CDR2 FQNEAQ (reference sequence). The CDR3 has 16 residues. CDR3 protein: CASSLGGTDNNSPLHF.

The chain's CDR3 is CASSQGGGFLTGELFF. This sequence joins TRBV4-1 and TRBJ2-2; TCRdb lists TRBD1, though no DNA is available to test this call. The CDR3 is made up of 16 amino acids. Per germline, CDR1 MGHRA and CDR2 YSYEKL.

This clonotype is large by frequency. The CDR3 loop is CASSFEQGPDTQYF. The rearrangement uses TRBV5-1 and TRBJ2-3; TCRdb designates TRBD1, a call that cannot be tested without DNA. CDR3 length: 14 amino acids. Per the germline V gene, CDR1 is SGHRS and CDR2 is YFSETQ.

The chain couples TRBV5-1 to TRBJ1-1. The CDR3 covers 15 residues. CDR1 and CDR2 from the germline V gene are SGHRS and YFSETQ. The CDR3 protein is CASSLVPRAGTEAFF.

The J gene is TRBJ1-1, the V gene TRBV28; TCRdb selects TRBD1, and the lack of DNA leaves this call unchecked. The CDR3 loop spans 14 amino acids. The germline V gene has CDR1 MDHEN and CDR2 SYDVKM. The CDR3 sequence is CASSLEGRNTEAFF.

This sequence joins TRBV6-5 and TRBJ2-7; the D call of TRBD1 rests on TCRdb alone, since no DNA is present to check it. This CDR3 is 13 amino acids long. Germline CDR1 is MNHEY and CDR2 is SVGAGI. CDR3 in amino acids: CASSYRDPYEQYF.

The genes are TRBV5-1 and TRBJ2-1; TCRdb designates TRBD2, a call that cannot be tested without DNA. The CDR3 extends over 15 amino acids. Germline V gene sequence: CDR1 SGHRS, CDR2 YFSETQ. CDR3 protein: CASSRTSGRRDEQFF. The full variable domain, with the rest looked up from reference TRBV5-1 and TRBJ2-1, is KAGVTQTPRYLIKTRGQQVTLSCSPISGHRSVSWYQQTPGQGLQFLFEYFSETQRNKGNFPGRFSGRQFSNSRSEMNVSTLELGDSALYLCASSRTSGRRDEQFFGPGTRLTVL.

The chain employs TRBV10-3 and TRBJ2-1; the TCRdb call, TRBD2, lacks DNA for checking. The CDR3 loop spans 16 amino acids. CDR1 is ENHRY and CDR2 is SYGVKD in the germline V gene. CDR3 region: CAISDQTSGSDNEQFF.

The J gene is TRBJ1-5, the V gene TRBV23-1. TRBV23-1 is classed as an ORF, of uncertain function. This CDR3 contains 16 residues. This chain's CDR3 is CASSQSESVNNQPQHF.

The rearrangement joins TRBV18 to TRBJ2-3; TCRdb's D call, TRBD2, is unchecked because there is no DNA. This CDR3 is 14 amino acids long. Germline CDR1 is KGHSH and CDR2 is LQKENI. The CDR3 here is CASSPTSGGDTQYF.

V gene TRBV6-1 combines with J gene TRBJ2-2. Germline assignment: CDR1 MNHNS and CDR2 SASEGT. The length of the CDR3 is 16 residues. CDR3 residues: CASNDVHGKNTGELFF.

This sequence joins TRBV5-1 and TRBJ2-1. This CDR3 has 15 residues. Germline V gene lookup returns CDR1 SGHRS and CDR2 YFSETQ. CDR3: CASSLGVGWYNEQFF.

This sequence joins TRBV5-1 and TRBJ1-4; TCRdb outputs TRBD1, but without DNA this stays unchecked. CDR1 and CDR2 (germline): SGHRS, YFSETQ. The CDR3 has 15 amino acids. CDR3 loop: CASSSSTGSNEKLFF.

The chain has TRBV11-2 and TRBJ1-5; the D call from TCRdb, TRBD1, cannot be confirmed without DNA. Germline CDR1 is SGHAT and CDR2 is FQNNGV. This CDR3 region has 13 residues. This chain's CDR3 is CASSLGGGQPQHF.

This chain joins TRBV5-6 and TRBJ2-1; TCRdb designates TRBD2, a call that cannot be tested without DNA. The CDR3 contains 16 residues. CDR1 is SGHDT, CDR2 YYEEEE, per germline. CDR3 loop: CASSLEASGSGNEQFF.